These 26 T cell receptor beta chains came from one sample sequenced in a study of blood T cell repertoires in COVID-19. Assay used: immunoSEQ multiplex PCR; TCRdb lists only in-frame clones, some missing. The sample yields some 250,000 clones, around 81% seen once. Material for sequencing was peripheral blood. The receptors originated from a woman in her fifties or sixties with active or convalescent COVID-19.

In DNA form, the CDR3 reads TGTGCCAGCAGTGTAACAGGGGAGACACCCCTCCACTTT. Protein sequence: CASSVTGETPLHF. V usage is TRBV27 and J usage is TRBJ1-6, with 7 bases aligning to TRBD1. Germline assignment: CDR1 MNHEY and CDR2 SMNVEV (reference sequence). V was pared by 5 bases and J by 11 bases, with 6 bases of the junction left unmatched. The CDR3 is made up of 13 amino acids.

The chain links TRBV19 to TRBJ2-3; TRBD2 matches at 10 bases. Trimming removed 8 bases from V and 5 bases from J; junction bases left unmatched: 10. The CDR3 is made up of 15 amino acids. Looked up from germline, CDR1 is LNHDA and CDR2 is SQIVND (reference sequence). The CDR3 reads CASASKRGGIDTQYF. The CDR3, as DNA: TGTGCCAGTGCCTCAAAGCGGGGGGGGATAGATACGCAGTATTTT.

CDR3 protein: CASSVAVSLSGANVLTF. For the CDR3, the DNA is TGTGCCAGCAGCGTAGCGGTTAGTCTGTCCGGGGCCAACGTCCTGACTTTC. The chain links TRBV9 to TRBJ2-6; D gene ambiguous. Per germline, CDR1 SGDLS and CDR2 YYNGEE. V lost 0 bases and J lost 4, with 14 bases in between. The CDR3 spans 17 residues.

J is TRBJ1-6 and V is TRBV9; TRBD1 agrees at 8 bases. Germline CDR1 SGDLS, CDR2 YYNGEE. Trimming at V came to 4 bases and at J to 10 bases, leaving 7 bases not matched to a gene. This CDR3 is 14 amino acids long. CDR3 sequence (DNA): TGTGCCAGCAGCCCTGACAGGGGTCGATCACCCCTCCACTTT. Residues: CASSPDRGRSPLHF. Based on the CDR3 plus reference TRBV9 and TRBJ1-6, the full variable domain is DSGVTQTPKHLITATGQRVTLRCSPRSGDLSVYWYQQSLDQGLQFLIQYYNGEERAKGNILERFSAQQFPDLHSELNLSSLELGDSALYFCASSPDRGRSPLHFGNGTRLTVT.

The chain recombines TRBV7-8 with TRBJ2-7; 7 nucleotides line up with TRBD2. The V gene's germline CDR1 is SGHVS and CDR2 FQNEAQ. V dropped 1 base and J dropped 3; count of bases not matched to a gene: 6. CDR3 length equals 15 residues. The CDR3 DNA sequence: TGTGCCAGCAGCTTAGGACTAGCAGCCAGCTACGAGCAGTACTTC. Protein product: CASSLGLAASYEQYF.

This clone was detected only a few times. V is TRBV11-1 and J is TRBJ2-1, with no clear D. From germline, CDR1 is SGHAT and CDR2 FQDESV (reference sequence). The CDR3 spans 11 residues. V lost 4 bases to trimming and J lost 9 bases, with 7 bases between them. CDR3 sequence: CASSSTFEQFF. The DNA of the CDR3 is TGTGCCAGCAGCTCCACATTTGAGCAGTTCTTC.

A few counts support this clone. This chain joins TRBV2 and TRBJ2-7; 8 bases are a match to TRBD1. The trim removed 5 bases at V and 3 bases at J, leaving 9 bases unmatched. The CDR3 is 15 amino acids. Looked up from germline, CDR1 is SNHLY and CDR2 is FYNNEI. The CDR3, as DNA: TGTGCCAGCAGTTACCGGGACAGGCCCAACTACGAGCAGTACTTC. Residues: CASSYRDRPNYEQYF.

The rearrangement uses TRBV27 and TRBJ2-7; D perhaps matches TRBD1 (6 bases). CDR1 MNHEY and CDR2 SMNVEV come from the germline V gene (reference sequence). This CDR3 is built from 13 residues. V was cut by 6 bases and J by 6 bases, with 15 bases left in between. This chain's CDR3 is CASRTFQGPEQYF. CDR3 sequence (DNA): TGTGCCAGCAGAACATTCCAGGGGCCCGAGCAGTACTTC.

The J gene is TRBJ2-6, the V gene TRBV10-3; the D gene is possibly TRBD1 (7 bases). CDR1 is ENHRY and CDR2 is SYGVKD in the germline V gene. Deletions cut 7 bases from V and 1 base from J, with 17 bases between. The CDR3 has 17 amino acids. CDR3 in amino acids: CAIMAQGEASGANVLTF. The CDR3 DNA reads as TGTGCCATCATGGCTCAGGGGGAGGCTTCTGGGGCCAACGTCCTGACTTTC.

The chain combines TRBV4-2 with TRBJ1-2; D possibly corresponds to TRBD1 (5 bases). From germline, CDR1 is LGHNA and CDR2 YNFKEQ. The CDR3 sequence is 17 residues long. The V end was cut by 4 bases, the J end by 5 bases, with 23 bases between. The CDR3 loop is CASSPPGLGRVPYGYTF. For the CDR3, the DNA is TGTGCCAGCAGCCCCCCTGGTTTGGGCAGGGTACCATATGGCTACACCTTC.

The V gene is TRBV4-2, the J gene TRBJ2-1, with 7 bases matching TRBD2. The CDR3 is 16 residues long. V lost 4 bases to trimming and J lost 6 bases; unmatched junction nucleotides: 12. Germline CDR1 LGHNA, CDR2 YNFKEQ. This CDR3 reads CASSLEALADPNEQFF. In DNA, the CDR3 is TGTGCCAGCAGCCTCGAGGCGCTAGCGGACCCCAATGAGCAGTTCTTC.

V usage is TRBV4-1 and J usage is TRBJ1-4, with D uncertain. The CDR3 contains 17 residues. In germline, CDR1 is MGHRA, CDR2 YSYEKL. Trimming shortened V by 0 bases and J by 2 bases, and 13 bases separated the two germline ends. This chain's CDR3 is CASSQDRRPTTNEKLFF. CDR3 nucleotides: TGCGCCAGCAGCCAAGATAGGAGACCTACTACTAATGAAAAACTGTTTTTT.

This chain uses TRBV29-1 with TRBJ1-1; a possible D gene is TRBD1 (5 bases). The CDR3 covers 14 residues. Germline CDR1 and CDR2: SQVTM and ANQGSEA. Between the trimmed V and J ends, which lost 0 bases and 5 bases, there was a span of 13 bases. DNA of the CDR3: TGCAGCGTTGAAGATCCCGGCAGGGAAACTGAAGCTTTCTTT. Translating gives CSVEDPGRETEAFF.

J is TRBJ1-2 and V is TRBV29-1, with D uncertain. This CDR3 has 14 amino acids. V lost 5 bases, J lost 7 bases, and 20 bases lay in between. Germline V lookup: CDR1 SQVTM, CDR2 ANQGSEA. The CDR3 sequence: CSVRGVGGWGGYTF. As DNA, the CDR3 is TGCAGCGTTCGGGGTGTCGGAGGTTGGGGTGGCTACACCTTC.

V and J are TRBV18 and TRBJ2-1; 9 bases match TRBD2. The germline CDR1 and CDR2 sequences are KGHSH and LQKENI. V lost 6 bases, J lost 1 base, and 10 bases stayed unmatched. The CDR3 runs to 17 residues. In DNA, the CDR3 is TGTGCCAGCTCCTCTAAGGGAGCGGGGGGATCCTACAATGAGCAGTTCTTC. It specifies CASSSKGAGGSYNEQFF.

The chain uses TRBV11-2 and TRBJ1-2; no clear D. V was trimmed by 1 base and J by 2 bases, leaving 14 bases between them. CDR3 size: 16 residues. Germline V gene data show CDR1 as SGHAT and CDR2 as FQNNGV. CDR3 residues: CASSLAATDTNYGYTF. The CDR3 DNA follows: TGTGCCAGCAGCTTAGCCGCCACAGATACCAACTATGGCTACACCTTC.

The rearrangement uses TRBV5-8 and TRBJ1-2; 8 bases are a match to TRBD1. Germline V CDR1 and CDR2: SGHTS, YDEGEE. CDR3 length equals 13 residues. Trimming took 3 bases from V and 3 from J; bases not matched to a gene: 1. CDR3 in amino acids: CASSSDRDYGYTF. Written as DNA, the CDR3 is TGTGCCAGCAGCTCGGACAGGGACTATGGCTACACCTTC.

The V gene is TRBV30, the J gene TRBJ1-1; D uncertain. The CDR3 contains 13 residues. Germline values: CDR1 GTSNPN, CDR2 SVGIG (reference sequence). Trimming removed 1 base from V and 3 bases from J, with 9 bases in between. The CDR3, as DNA: TGTGCCTGGAGTGGGGCGGGATACACTGAAGCTTTCTTT. The encoded protein is CAWSGAGYTEAFF.

This chain connects TRBV19 to TRBJ2-1; possible D gene TRBD2, 6 bases. The CDR3 has 13 residues. The V gene lost 8 bases and the J gene lost 4 bases, with 12 bases spanning the gap. In germline, CDR1 is LNHDA, CDR2 SQIVND (reference sequence). DNA of the CDR3: TGTGCCAGTTCACCCCGGGGGTACAATGAGCAGTTCTTC. It encodes CASSPRGYNEQFF. Variable domain in full (rest from reference TRBV19 and TRBJ2-1): DGGITQSPKYLFRKEGQNVTLSCEQNLNHDAMYWYRQDPGQGLRLIYYSQIVNDFQKGDIAEGYSVSREKKESFPLTVTSAQKNPTAFYLCASSPRGYNEQFFGPGTRLTVL.

This clone was detected a few times. V and J are TRBV15 and TRBJ1-4; no clear D. The CDR3 is 16 amino acids. Germline V CDR1 and CDR2: LNHNV, YYDKDF (reference sequence). The V end lost 3 bases, the J end lost 0 bases, and 11 bases lay between the germline ends. The CDR3 spells CATSSKPRATNEKLFF. CDR3 nucleotides: TGTGCCACCAGCAGCAAACCCCGAGCAACTAATGAAAAACTGTTTTTT. Drawing the rest from reference TRBV15 and TRBJ1-4, the complete variable domain is DAMVIQNPRYQVTQFGKPVTLSCSQTLNHNVMYWYQQKSSQAPKLLFHYYDKDFNNEADTPDNFQSRRPNTSFCFLDIRSPGLGDTAMYLCATSSKPRATNEKLFFGSGTQLSVL.

This clone was recorded only once. This rearrangement joins TRBV29-1 to TRBJ1-1, with no clear D. V was pared by 7 bases and J by 0 bases, with 15 bases between. The germline V gene encodes CDR1 SQVTM and CDR2 ANQGSEA. The CDR3 is 14 amino acids. The CDR3 nucleotides read TGCAGCGCGGCGGGAGGGCCCCTGAACACTGAAGCTTTCTTT. Its protein product is CSAAGGPLNTEAFF.

The CDR3 coding sequence is TGTGCCAGCGGGGGGTGGTCAGATACGCAGTATTTT. The encoded protein is CASGGWSDTQYF. The chain recombines TRBV5-4 with TRBJ2-3; tentative D call: TRBD2 (6 bases). Trimming left V 7 bases short and J 4 bases short, with 10 bases between. Germline V gene data show CDR1 as SGHNT and CDR2 as YYREEE (reference sequence). This CDR3 has 12 residues. The full variable domain, with the rest looked up from reference TRBV5-4 and TRBJ2-3, is ETGVTQSPTHLIKTRGQQVTLRCSSQSGHNTVSWYQQALGQGPQFIFQYYREEENGRGNFPPRFSGLQFPNYSSELNVNALELDDSALYLCASGGWSDTQYFGPGTRLTVL.

The V gene is TRBV9, the J gene TRBJ2-1; D is uncertain. The V and J ends lost 0 bases and 8 bases respectively, with 18 bases between them. This CDR3 has 16 amino acids. Germline assignment: CDR1 SGDLS and CDR2 YYNGEE. Here the CDR3 reads CASSVDPTTGRDEQFF. CDR3 DNA sequence: TGTGCCAGCAGCGTAGATCCCACGACGGGTCGGGATGAGCAGTTCTTC. Full variable domain (missing parts from reference TRBV9 and TRBJ2-1): DSGVTQTPKHLITATGQRVTLRCSPRSGDLSVYWYQQSLDQGLQFLIQYYNGEERAKGNILERFSAQQFPDLHSELNLSSLELGDSALYFCASSVDPTTGRDEQFFGPGTRLTVL.

This sequence joins TRBV6-5 and TRBJ2-7; 11 positions match TRBD2. Looked up from germline, CDR1 is MNHEY and CDR2 is SVGAGI. The CDR3 runs to 16 residues. Unmatched junction bases numbered 8, after V lost 4 bases and J lost 3 bases. The CDR3, as DNA: TGTGCCAGCAGTTTTGCCCTTAGCGGGGGGGGCTACGAGCAGTACTTC. Its protein product is CASSFALSGGGYEQYF.

The genes are TRBV3-1 (or the pseudogene TRBV3-2) and TRBJ2-7; possible D gene TRBD1, 5 bases. Trimming cost V 2 bases and J 3 bases, with 5 bases left between them. CDR1 is LGHDT and CDR2 is YNNKEL in the germline V gene (reference sequence). This CDR3 region has 12 residues. CDR3 region: CASSQQGYEQYF. CDR3 coding DNA: TGTGCCAGCAGCCAACAGGGCTACGAGCAGTACTTC.

This clone was detected only a few times. J is TRBJ1-1 and V is TRBV2; 8 bases are shared with TRBD1. Germline V CDR1 and CDR2: SNHLY, FYNNEI. J lost 1 base, V lost 8 bases, and 6 bases had no gene match. The CDR3 has 14 residues. This CDR3 reads CASRTGIGNTEAFF. The CDR3 nucleotides read TGTGCCAGCCGGACAGGGATCGGGAACACTGAAGCTTTCTTT.